The next 5 T cell receptor beta chains were all read from a single sample in a study of OX40 agonist ivuxolimab in advanced cancers. Here immunoSEQ multiplex PCR was the method, and the copy in TCRdb shows in-frame clones only, minus some. The top ten clones hold less than 40% of a sample with 10,000 to 15,000 clones, about 76% of them seen once. Sequencing used CD4+ or CD8+ T cells sorted from blood, obtained in a trial of the OX40 agonist ivuxolimab. These receptor sequences come from an adult with an advanced solid tumor such as melanoma, head and neck, liver or kidney cancer.

This chain uses TRBV5-6 with TRBJ1-2; D remains unclear. The CDR3 is 11 residues long. V dropped 0 bases and J dropped 8 bases, with 5 bases sitting between them. Germline V gives CDR1 SGHDT, CDR2 YYEEEE. This CDR3 is CASSLARGYTF. DNA of the CDR3: TGTGCCAGCAGCTTGGCCAGAGGCTACACCTTC.

This chain links TRBV6-1 with TRBJ2-7, with 9 bases lining up with TRBD2. Germline V CDR1 and CDR2: MNHNS, SASEGT. J was trimmed by 0 bases and V by 0 bases; bases with no gene match: 0. CDR3 length: 15 residues. The CDR3 region is CASSEASGSSYEQYF. The CDR3 nucleotides are TGTGCCAGCAGTGAAGCTAGCGGGAGCTCCTACGAGCAGTACTTC.

The V and J genes are TRBV30 and TRBJ2-1, with no clear D. The CDR3 is 11 amino acids. Germline lookup yields CDR1 GTSNPN and CDR2 SVGIG (reference sequence). V was pared by 3 bases and J by 10 bases, with 10 bases between. The CDR3, as DNA: TGTGCCTGGAGCGCCGTCGGCGAGCAGTTCTTC. Its protein is CAWSAVGEQFF.

The rearrangement uses TRBV7-9 and TRBJ2-7, with TRBD1 as a possible D gene (5 bases). The CDR3 is 16 residues long. Germline values: CDR1 SEHNR, CDR2 FQNEAQ (reference sequence). The V end was cut by 1 base, the J end by 2 bases, with 15 bases between. The CDR3 bases are TGTGCCAGCAGCTTAGTTCGCGGACACAAAACCTACGAGCAGTACTTC. Translated, it gives CASSLVRGHKTYEQYF.

The chain uses TRBV19 and TRBJ2-1, with 10 bases that match TRBD1. Germline V CDR1 and CDR2: LNHDA, SQIVND (reference sequence). V trimming: 4 bases; J trimming: 2 bases; junction bases outside the gene matches: 14. This CDR3 has 19 amino acids. The CDR3 reads CASSKQDRGLFLTYNEQFF. CDR3 DNA sequence: TGTGCCAGTAGTAAACAAGACAGGGGGCTTTTCTTAACCTACAATGAGCAGTTCTTC.